Below, 14 T cell receptor beta chains from the same sample are listed, as sequenced in a study of T cell responses to AZD1222 COVID-19 vaccine. This table comes from immunoSEQ multiplex PCR, and its TCRdb copy is limited to in-frame clones, with some not included. The table lists about 85,000 clones, less than 85% of them singletons. The sample here was peripheral blood, taken 28 days after the second AZD1222 dose. The receptors originated from an adult who received the AZD1222 COVID-19 vaccine.

This sequence joins TRBV7-9 and TRBJ1-1, with D possibly TRBD1 on 6 matching bases. The germline V gene encodes CDR1 SEHNR and CDR2 FQNEAQ (reference sequence). The CDR3 is 13 residues long. Trimming took 1 base from V and 11 from J, leaving 14 bases between them. CDR3 sequence: CASSLDGGANAFF. The CDR3 region has the DNA TGTGCCAGCAGCTTAGACGGGGGGGCAAACGCTTTCTTT.

The chain has TRBV28 and TRBJ2-7, with 8 bases aligning to TRBD2. Germline V gives CDR1 MDHEN, CDR2 SYDVKM. V was clipped by 7 bases and J by 6 bases; unmatched bases: 11. This CDR3 has 14 residues. CDR3 sequence reads: CASTAAGAVFEQYF. The CDR3 DNA reads as TGTGCCAGCACGGCAGCGGGAGCAGTTTTCGAGCAGTACTTC.

The sample holds one count of this clone. This chain uses TRBV24-1 with TRBJ1-5; D may be TRBD1 (5 bases). V was cut by 4 bases and J by 6 bases, with 12 bases left in between. The CDR3 is 14 amino acids. Looked up from germline, CDR1 is KGHDR and CDR2 is SFDVKD. CDR3 nucleotides: TGTGCCACCAGTGAGAAAATAGGGGTTCAGCCCCAGCATTTT. It specifies CATSEKIGVQPQHF.

This chain joins TRBV5-1 and TRBJ2-3; 8 positions agree with TRBD2. J was trimmed by 0 bases and V by 0 bases; bases with no gene match: 3. Germline CDR1 SGHRS, CDR2 YFSETQ. The CDR3 is made up of 16 amino acids. This chain's CDR3 is CASSLGLAGSTDTQYF. CDR3 coding DNA: TGCGCCAGCAGCTTGGGGCTAGCGGGTAGCACAGATACGCAGTATTTT.

This clone has a single count. This chain connects TRBV11-3 to TRBJ2-2; D is unclear. The germline gives CDR1 SGHNT, CDR2 YENEEA. CDR3 length: 13 residues. V lost 1 base, J lost 4 bases, and 4 bases lay in between. The DNA for the CDR3 is TGTGCCAGCAGCTTAGTGAGCACCGGGGAGCTGTTTTTT. Its protein is CASSLVSTGELFF.

The V gene is TRBV5-4, the J gene TRBJ2-1, with 10 positions matching TRBD2. Germline V gives CDR1 SGHNT, CDR2 YYREEE (reference sequence). The length of the CDR3 is 16 residues. Trimming cost V 4 bases and J 8 bases; bases outside gene matches: 12. CDR3 protein: CASSPYEREGRDEQFF. As DNA, the CDR3 is TGTGCCAGCAGCCCCTACGAGCGGGAGGGCCGAGATGAGCAGTTCTTC.

The chain combines TRBV11-2 with TRBJ1-1; no clear D. The CDR3 is made up of 12 amino acids. The V end lost 3 bases, the J end lost 1 base, and 3 bases lay between the germline ends. Per the germline V gene, CDR1 is SGHAT and CDR2 is FQNNGV. CDR3 DNA: TGTGCCAGCAGCTTCAGGAACACTGAAGCTTTCTTT. Translated: CASSFRNTEAFF.

The chain carries TRBV5-1 and TRBJ2-2; 12 bases map to TRBD1. Trimming took 5 bases from V and 1 from J; bases not matched to a gene: 6. The CDR3 runs 17 residues. Germline loops: CDR1 SGHRS, CDR2 YFSETQ. The CDR3 DNA reads TGCGCCAGCAGGGCCGGGACAGGGGGCCAGAACACCGGGGAGCTGTTTTTT. It specifies CASRAGTGGQNTGELFF.

This clone has more than one count but fewer than ten. CDR3 region: CASRTGSRGGYTF. CDR3 DNA sequence: TGTGCCAGCAGGACAGGTAGCCGGGGTGGCTACACCTTC. This rearrangement joins TRBV19 to TRBJ1-2; 7 bases align to TRBD1. The V and J ends lost 9 bases and 7 bases, in that order; junction bases with no gene match: 11. The CDR3 runs 13 residues. Germline CDR1 is LNHDA and CDR2 is SQIVND (reference sequence).

This clone was counted only a few times. This chain connects TRBV5-1 to TRBJ2-3; possible D gene TRBD2, 6 bases. CDR1 SGHRS and CDR2 YFSETQ come from the germline V gene. This CDR3 spans 15 amino acids. Deletions cut 2 bases from V and 0 bases from J, with 10 bases between. The CDR3 is CASSLGGSSTDTQYF. CDR3 DNA sequence: TGCGCCAGCAGCTTAGGAGGGAGCAGCACAGATACGCAGTATTTT.

The chain couples TRBV20-1 to TRBJ2-3; D is uncertain. Germline loops: CDR1 DFQATT, CDR2 SNEGSKA (reference sequence). V was shortened by 5 bases and J by 6 bases, with 9 bases between the two germline ends. The CDR3 sequence is 11 residues long. In DNA form, the CDR3 reads TGCAGTGCTGAAAGTGGGGATACGCAGTATTTT. Translating it yields CSAESGDTQYF.

The J gene is TRBJ2-2, the V gene TRBV14, with TRBD2 matching 9 bases. The CDR3 is 15 residues long. Germline-derived CDR1 and CDR2 are SGHDN and FVKESK. J gave up 2 bases and V 11 bases, and 9 bases lay outside the gene matches. The CDR3 region has the DNA TGTGCCCGCCGCGGCGGGGGGGCAAACACCGGGGAGCTGTTTTTT. Its translation is CARRGGGANTGELFF. The variable domain in full, with the rest retrieved from reference TRBV14 and TRBJ2-2, is EAGVTQFPSHSVIEKGQTVTLRCDPISGHDNLYWYRRVMGKEIKFLLHFVKESKQDESGMPNNRFLAERTGGTYSTLKVQPAELEDSGVYFCARRGGGANTGELFFGEGSRLTVL.

This clone has at least ten counts. This chain uses TRBV3-1 (or the pseudogene TRBV3-2) with TRBJ1-4; D call uncertain. Germline loops: CDR1 LGHDT, CDR2 YNNKEL (reference sequence). The germline V and J ends were trimmed by 2 bases and 4 bases, with 8 bases remaining between them. The CDR3 has 14 residues. CDR3: CASSQRTFNEKLFF. The CDR3 region has the DNA TGTGCCAGCAGCCAAAGAACCTTTAATGAAAAACTGTTTTTT.

The DNA of the CDR3 is TGTGCCAGCAGCCCAACTAGCGGGAGCCGCCAGTTCTTC. Its translation: CASSPTSGSRQFF. The chain carries TRBV11-3 and TRBJ2-1; the match to TRBD2 covers 11 bases. The germline V gene has CDR1 SGHNT and CDR2 YENEEA. V lost 5 bases to trimming and J lost 13 bases; unmatched junction nucleotides: 7. The CDR3 contains 13 residues.